What follows are 11 T cell receptor beta chains derived from one specimen sequenced in a study of T-cell memory formation after mild COVID-19. TCRdb independently ran MiXCR on the 5' RACE reads; one entry per CDR3 protein. The sample holds around 300,000 distinct CDR3 sequences, approximately 19% seen once. Sequencing was performed on PBMCs or a T cell subset sorted from them (not recorded which). The source is a man younger than 35 who had mild COVID-19 (a few samples of this study predate the infection). Cell type and time point are not known.

The rearrangement uses TRBV19 and TRBJ2-1; no definite D call. V lost 5 bases, J lost 7 bases, and 12 bases lay in between. The CDR3 length is 13 residues. Per germline, CDR1 LNHDA and CDR2 SQIVND (reference sequence). Here the CDR3 DNA reads TGTGCCAGTAGTTCATTAACTCTGAATGAGCAGTTCTTC. As protein: CASSSLTLNEQFF.

CDR3 nucleotide sequence: TGCAGTGCTAGATTGAGCGGCTATGAGCAGTTCTTC. As protein: CSARLSGYEQFF. The chain uses TRBV20-1 and TRBJ2-1; TRBD2 is a possible D gene (5 bases). The CDR3 is made up of 12 amino acids. CDR1 is DFQATT, CDR2 SNEGSKA, per germline (reference sequence). Trimming took off 2 bases at V and 8 bases at J, with 10 bases between the two ends.

The chain has TRBV20-1 and TRBJ2-1, with D possibly TRBD2 on 6 matching bases. The CDR3 runs to 15 residues. Trimming removed 0 bases from V and 4 bases from J, with 13 bases in between. CDR1 and CDR2 (germline): DFQATT, SNEGSKA (reference sequence). As DNA, the CDR3 is TGCAGTGCTAGAGAGGGTAGGAGGGTTTACAATGAGCAGTTCTTC. It codes for CSAREGRRVYNEQFF.

The chain uses TRBV24-1 and TRBJ2-5, with D tentatively TRBD2 (6 bases). The CDR3 is 15 residues long. Germline V gene lookup returns CDR1 KGHDR and CDR2 SFDVKD. V gave up 3 bases and J gave up 5 bases, with 15 bases separating them. CDR3 DNA sequence: TGTGCCACCAGTGATCACCTCGGAGGGCGGGAGACCCAGTACTTC. This sequence encodes CATSDHLGGRETQYF.

This chain uses TRBV7-2 with TRBJ2-2; TRBD2 matches 7 bases. This CDR3 is built from 15 residues. J lost 12 bases, V lost 1 base, and 11 bases had no gene match. Germline loops: CDR1 SGHTA, CDR2 FQGNSA. CDR3 amino acids: CASSLVGGSGRKLFF. CDR3 DNA sequence: TGTGCCAGCAGCTTAGTGGGGGGGTCGGGGCGGAAGCTGTTTTTT.

The rearrangement uses TRBV5-6 and TRBJ1-1, with D unclear. Looked up from germline, CDR1 is SGHDT and CDR2 is YYEEEE. The V end lost 5 bases, the J end lost 0 bases, and 8 bases lay between the germline ends. The CDR3 totals 13 residues. The CDR3 loop is CASRWAMNTEAFF. CDR3 bases: TGTGCCAGCAGATGGGCTATGAACACTGAAGCTTTCTTT.

This clonotype turned up a few times. The rearrangement uses TRBV4-2 and TRBJ2-7; 9 positions agree with TRBD1. The CDR3 totals 15 residues. Germline values: CDR1 LGHNA, CDR2 YNFKEQ. J lost 1 base, V lost 5 bases, and 6 bases had no gene match. The CDR3 reads CASSTGQGASYEQYF. Here the CDR3 DNA reads TGTGCCAGCAGCACGGGACAGGGAGCTTCCTACGAGCAGTACTTC.

The chain uses TRBV6-2 or TRBV6-3 and TRBJ2-7; 9 bases are a match to TRBD1. J gave up 2 bases and V 5 bases, and 7 bases lay outside the gene matches. Germline loops: CDR1 MNHEY, CDR2 SVGEGT. The CDR3 runs 15 residues. The CDR3 region has the DNA TGTGCCAGCAGTACCGGGACAGGGATCCCCTACGAGCAGTACTTC. Amino acid sequence: CASSTGTGIPYEQYF.

This clonotype was seen more than once but under ten times. The chain has TRBV7-6 and TRBJ2-1, with D perhaps TRBD2 (5 bases). The CDR3 sequence is 15 residues long. Germline loops: CDR1 SGHVS, CDR2 FNYEAQ. V dropped 2 bases and J dropped 6 bases, with 14 bases sitting between them. CDR3 DNA: TGTGCCAGCAGCTTATTGCGAGGGCTGCTCAATGAGCAGTTCTTC. As protein: CASSLLRGLLNEQFF. The variable domain in full, completed from reference TRBV7-6 and TRBJ2-1, reads GAGVSQSPRYKVTKRGQDVALRCDPISGHVSLYWYRQALGQGPEFLTYFNYEAQQDKSGLPNDRFSAERPEGSISTLTIQRTEQRDSAMYRCASSLLRGLLNEQFFGPGTRLTVL.

V gene TRBV6-5 combines with J gene TRBJ2-3; D uncertain. Germline CDR1 MNHEY, CDR2 SVGAGI. This CDR3 is 13 amino acids long. Between the trimmed V and J ends, which lost 10 bases and 2 bases, there was a span of 13 bases. The CDR3 is CATKTLLTDTQYF. CDR3 bases: TGTGCCACCAAGACCCTACTCACAGATACGCAGTATTTT.

The V gene is TRBV24-1, the J gene TRBJ1-2; no clear D gene. The CDR3 extends over 13 amino acids. Per the germline V gene, CDR1 is KGHDR and CDR2 is SFDVKD. Trimming shortened V by 5 bases and J by 3 bases, and 9 bases separated the two germline ends. CDR3 coding DNA: TGTGCCACCAGTGCCCAGCATTACTATGGCTACACCTTC. It translates to CATSAQHYYGYTF.